A single sample is the source of the 27 T cell receptor beta chains below, sequenced in a study of cytomegalovirus exposure and HLA in healthy donors listed by TCRdb under 2017. Library preparation used the immunoSEQ multiplex PCR assay. A mixture of 60 forward primers for TCR Vbeta segments and 13 reverse primers for TCR Jbeta segments was used in the multiplex PCR. TCRdb took this table from immuneACCESS and kept in-frame rearrangements with V and J called. Such tables lack part of the clones; where checked against another copy, unresolved V genes explain under half of the gap, and the rest is unexplained. The sample table lists 100,000 to 150,000 clones, roughly three quarters of them with a count of one. Clones ranked in the top ten supply about 2% of the sample. The sequencing sample was made of PBMCs. The receptor source for this set is a man aged 18 to 30 in good health and CMV-seronegative.

The chain carries TRBV27 and TRBJ2-1; 12 nucleotides align to TRBD2. Trimming cost V 5 bases and J 6 bases; bases outside gene matches: 11. Germline-derived CDR1 and CDR2 are MNHEY and SMNVEV (reference sequence). This CDR3 spans 17 amino acids. The CDR3 loop is CASSRHQLAGGFNEQFF. The CDR3 region has the DNA TGTGCCAGCAGTCGCCACCAACTAGCGGGAGGCTTCAATGAGCAGTTCTTC.

The genes are TRBV7-3 and TRBJ2-7; D is possibly TRBD1 (6 bases). With 7 bases removed from V and 3 bases from J, the gap between germline ends came to 19 bases. The CDR3 length is 15 residues. Per germline, CDR1 SGHTA and CDR2 FQGTGA. The CDR3 protein is CASTLWDISNYEQYV. As DNA, the CDR3 is TGTGCCAGCACCCTATGGGACATCAGCAACTACGAGCAGTACGTC.

This chain uses TRBV6-1 with TRBJ1-1; 10 positions agree with TRBD1. The CDR3 is made up of 15 amino acids. V lost 7 bases to trimming and J lost 2 bases; unmatched junction nucleotides: 7. Germline values: CDR1 MNHNS, CDR2 SASEGT. The CDR3 nucleotides are TGTGCCAGCAACTTTGGGACAGGGGTAAACACTGAAGCTTTCTTT. This encodes CASNFGTGVNTEAFF.

The J gene is TRBJ2-1, the V gene TRBV7-8; 9 bases map to TRBD2. The germline V gene encodes CDR1 SGHVS and CDR2 FQNEAQ. The CDR3 has 17 amino acids. The V and J ends lost 4 bases and 9 bases, in that order; junction bases with no gene match: 16. The CDR3 nucleotides are TGTGCCAGCAGCTCCATAGGCCTGGGACTAGCTGGGTGTGAGCAGTTCTTC. Its translation is CASSSIGLGLAGCEQFF.

The J gene is TRBJ2-1, the V gene TRBV19; TRBD2 matches 8 bases. Germline V gene sequence: CDR1 LNHDA, CDR2 SQIVND (reference sequence). The V and J ends lost 4 bases and 4 bases, in that order; junction bases with no gene match: 12. The CDR3 totals 17 residues. In DNA form, the CDR3 reads TGTGCCAGTAGTAGCCTCCGGGGGGCGGGAGGTTACAATGAGCAGTTCTTC. It specifies CASSSLRGAGGYNEQFF.

In regard to this clone: The conserved phenylalanine or tryptophan normally closing the CDR3 is absent here, so this likely arose from a read error. V gene TRBV19 combines with J gene TRBJ1-1; maybe TRBD1 (6 bases). There are 12 residues in the CDR3. Trimming pared 7 bases from V and 11 bases from J, leaving 17 bases between. In germline, CDR1 is LNHDA, CDR2 SQIVND (reference sequence). CDR3 bases: TGTGCCAGTATCGGGACAACAAGGGCGGCTTTCCTT. The encoded protein is CASIGTTRAAFL.

The gene calls are TRBV19 and TRBJ2-7, with TRBD2 as a possible D gene (5 bases). Looked up from germline, CDR1 is LNHDA and CDR2 is SQIVND (reference sequence). The CDR3 covers 15 residues. The ends were cut back, 1 base at V and 2 bases at J, with 12 bases in the middle. The CDR3 region has the DNA TGTGCCAGTAGTATAGTCGGGGTTGGCACCTACGAGCAGTACTTC. Amino acids: CASSIVGVGTYEQYF.

The V and J genes are TRBV19 and TRBJ2-2; 7 bases are shared with TRBD1. The junction had 4 bases not matched to a gene; V was cut back by 4 bases and J by 2 bases. Germline loops: CDR1 LNHDA, CDR2 SQIVND (reference sequence). This CDR3 spans 15 amino acids. The CDR3 reads CASSTRDSNTGELFF. The CDR3 nucleotides are TGTGCCAGTAGTACCCGGGACAGCAACACCGGGGAGCTGTTTTTT.

In this sample, this clone turned up a few times. The chain links TRBV5-1 to TRBJ1-1, with D maybe TRBD1 (5 bases). CDR3 length: 14 residues. Germline V CDR1 and CDR2: SGHRS, YFSETQ. Trimming removed 7 bases at V and 1 base at J, with 14 bases between. The CDR3 nucleotides read TGCGCCAGCTGCCGCGGGACGGCGAACACTGAAGCTTTCTTT. This codes for CASCRGTANTEAFF.

V gene TRBV2 combines with J gene TRBJ2-1; 8 bases fit TRBD2. From germline, CDR1 is SNHLY and CDR2 FYNNEI. Trimming took 8 bases from V and 10 from J; bases not matched to a gene: 22. The CDR3 spans 17 residues. The CDR3 DNA reads as TGTGCCAGCCCAAGGACTAGCACCGACGGGCCCCCCGGCGAGCAGTTCTTC. Translation: CASPRTSTDGPPGEQFF.

The chain has TRBV4-1 and TRBJ2-7, with 9 positions matching TRBD1. CDR3 length: 16 residues. With V trimmed by 0 bases and J by 4 bases, 7 bases remained unmatched. From germline, CDR1 is MGHRA and CDR2 YSYEKL. CDR3 region: CASSQERRDRVYEQYF. CDR3 DNA sequence: TGCGCCAGCAGCCAAGAACGGAGGGACAGGGTTTACGAGCAGTACTTC.

The chain has TRBV7-3 and TRBJ2-1; 8 positions agree with TRBD2. In germline, CDR1 is SGHTA, CDR2 FQGTGA. CDR3 size: 16 residues. Unmatched junction bases numbered 6, after V lost 4 bases and J lost 1 base. The CDR3 spells CASSSLSGSSYNEQFF. CDR3 in DNA: TGTGCCAGCAGCTCCCTAAGCGGGAGTTCCTACAATGAGCAGTTCTTC.

The chain combines TRBV9 with TRBJ1-5; D is unclear. Germline CDR1 SGDLS, CDR2 YYNGEE. Trimming took 1 base from V and 6 from J, leaving 8 bases between them. The CDR3 length is 13 residues. The CDR3 protein is CASSVSPVQPQHF. CDR3 coding DNA: TGTGCCAGCAGCGTAAGCCCGGTTCAGCCCCAGCATTTT.

V usage is TRBV5-1 and J usage is TRBJ1-4; TRBD1 aligns across 7 bases. With V trimmed by 0 bases and J by 3 bases, 5 bases remained unmatched. CDR1 and CDR2 from the germline V gene are SGHRS and YFSETQ. The CDR3 runs 16 residues. The CDR3 DNA reads as TGCGCCAGCAGCTTGGGGTGGACAGGTGCTAATGAAAAACTGTTTTTT. As protein: CASSLGWTGANEKLFF.

The rearrangement uses TRBV6-4 and TRBJ2-1, with 9 bases matching TRBD1. CDR1 is MRHNA and CDR2 is SNTAGT in the germline V gene. V lost 6 bases and J lost 5; bases outside the gene matches: 11. This CDR3 comprises 16 residues. The CDR3 nucleotides are TGTGCCAGCAGCGACCGGGGACAGGGTCTCGACAATGAGCAGTTCTTC. It encodes CASSDRGQGLDNEQFF.

This clone came up a few times. This chain uses TRBV7-6 with TRBJ1-1, with TRBD1 matching over 7 bases. V lost 5 bases to trimming and J lost 0 bases; unmatched junction nucleotides: 6. Per germline, CDR1 SGHVS and CDR2 FNYEAQ. The CDR3 sequence is 15 residues long. The CDR3 loop is CASSLMTGMNTEAFF. DNA for the CDR3: TGTGCCAGCAGCCTGATGACAGGGATGAACACTGAAGCTTTCTTT.

This clone was seen a single time. This rearrangement joins TRBV25-1 to TRBJ2-5; 8 positions agree with TRBD1. The CDR3 totals 16 residues. V was clipped by 9 bases and J by 5 bases; unmatched bases: 17. Germline assignment: CDR1 MGHDK and CDR2 SYGVNS. CDR3 DNA sequence: TGTGCCAGTACGGAAGCGGACAGGGCCGGTTGGGAGACCCAGTACTTC. Protein sequence: CASTEADRAGWETQYF.

This chain uses TRBV28 with TRBJ2-2; 10 nucleotides match TRBD2. Germline trimming cut 6 bases from V and 5 bases from J; bases unmatched to any gene: 6. The CDR3 runs 15 residues. Per the germline V gene, CDR1 is MDHEN and CDR2 is SYDVKM. CDR3 sequence: CASRSSGRLTGELFF. The CDR3, as DNA: TGTGCCAGCAGGAGTAGCGGGAGGCTAACCGGGGAGCTGTTTTTT.

The chain joins TRBV18 to TRBJ1-2; 8 nucleotides match TRBD1. This CDR3 spans 16 amino acids. Trimming removed 3 bases from V and 6 bases from J; junction bases left unmatched: 12. Germline CDR1 and CDR2: KGHSH and LQKENI. The CDR3 spells CASSPARAGGANGYTF. In nucleotides, the CDR3 is TGTGCCAGCTCACCCGCCCGGGCAGGGGGCGCGAATGGCTACACCTTC.

This clone was seen a handful of times. This sequence joins TRBV9 and TRBJ1-5; D is perhaps TRBD1 (5 bases). The CDR3 sequence is 13 residues long. Germline V lookup: CDR1 SGDLS, CDR2 YYNGEE. Deletions cut 3 bases from V and 6 bases from J, with 10 bases between. CDR3 protein: CASSGDSFQPQHF. The CDR3 DNA is TGTGCCAGCAGCGGAGACAGCTTTCAGCCCCAGCATTTT.

The J gene is TRBJ1-1, the V gene TRBV20-1; possibly TRBD1 for D (5 bases). Germline assignment: CDR1 DFQATT and CDR2 SNEGSKA (reference sequence). V was cut by 2 bases and J by 13 bases, with 14 bases left in between. This CDR3 is built from 11 residues. The CDR3 protein is CSARLGPRCFF. The CDR3 DNA sequence: TGCAGTGCTAGATTGGGGCCAAGATGTTTCTTT.

This clone turned up a few times. The gene calls are TRBV18 and TRBJ2-7; 7 bases fit TRBD2. The trim removed 3 bases at V and 6 bases at J, leaving 8 bases unmatched. This CDR3 has 14 residues. Germline CDR1 and CDR2: KGHSH and LQKENI. The CDR3 DNA reads TGTGCCAGCTCACCCGCGGGAGCGCCCCTCGAGCAGTACGTC. This encodes CASSPAGAPLEQYV.

The chain's CDR3 is CASSYSGDRRTEAFF. CDR3 nucleotides: TGTGCCAGCAGTTACTCTGGGGACAGGCGGACTGAAGCTTTCTTT. J is TRBJ1-1 and V is TRBV6-6; the match to TRBD1 covers 8 bases. The CDR3 is made up of 15 amino acids. CDR1 MNHNY and CDR2 SVGAGI come from the germline V gene (reference sequence). V lost 0 bases and J lost 5; bases outside the gene matches: 5.

V usage is TRBV10-3 and J usage is TRBJ2-1; 16 nucleotides match TRBD2. The CDR3 has 21 amino acids. J gave up 9 bases and V 0 bases, and 17 bases lay outside the gene matches. Germline assignment: CDR1 ENHRY and CDR2 SYGVKD. The CDR3 sequence: CAISESMGAAGLAGGPGEQFF. In DNA, the CDR3 is TGTGCCATCAGTGAGTCGATGGGTGCGGCGGGACTAGCGGGAGGGCCCGGTGAGCAGTTCTTC.

This clone was picked up one time. The chain recombines TRBV29-1 with TRBJ2-5, with unresolved D. Trimming cost V 7 bases and J 0 bases, with 6 bases left between them. Germline V gene lookup returns CDR1 SQVTM and CDR2 ANQGSEA. The CDR3 extends over 11 amino acids. CDR3 residues: CSGAYQETQYF. The CDR3 nucleotides are TGCAGCGGGGCGTACCAAGAGACCCAGTACTTC.

The chain is built from TRBV25-1 and TRBJ1-2; D not certain. This CDR3 has 13 residues. The V gene lost 1 base and the J gene lost 4 bases, with 7 bases spanning the gap. The germline V gene has CDR1 MGHDK and CDR2 SYGVNS. The CDR3 DNA reads TGTGCCAGCAGTGAATTGGCTGGCTATGGCTACACCTTC. Translating it yields CASSELAGYGYTF.

V is TRBV6-5 and J is TRBJ2-3; D perhaps matches TRBD1 (6 bases). Germline CDR1 reads MNHEY; CDR2 reads SVGAGI. Between the trimmed V and J ends, which lost 10 bases and 1 base, there was a span of 18 bases. CDR3 size: 15 residues. CDR3: CANRRGRTGTDTQYF. CDR3 DNA sequence: TGTGCCAACCGAAGGGGGAGAACTGGCACAGATACGCAGTATTTT.